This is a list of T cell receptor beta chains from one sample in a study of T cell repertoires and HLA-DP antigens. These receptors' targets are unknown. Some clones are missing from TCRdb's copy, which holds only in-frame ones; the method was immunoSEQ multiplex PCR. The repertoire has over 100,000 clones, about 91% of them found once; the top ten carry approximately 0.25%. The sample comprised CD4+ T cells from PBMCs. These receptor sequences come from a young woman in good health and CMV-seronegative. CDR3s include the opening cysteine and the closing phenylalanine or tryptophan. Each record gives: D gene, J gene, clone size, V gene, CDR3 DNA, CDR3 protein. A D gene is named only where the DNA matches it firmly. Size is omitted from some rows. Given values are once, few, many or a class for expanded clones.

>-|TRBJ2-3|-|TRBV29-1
TGCAGCGTTGTGGTGGGATTAGGCACAGATACGCAGTATTTT
CSVVVGLGTDTQYF
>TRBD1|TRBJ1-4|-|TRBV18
TGTGCCAGCTCACCAGACAGGGGGATTATTGAAAAACTGTTTTTT
CASSPDRGIIEKLFF
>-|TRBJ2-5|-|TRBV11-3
TGTGCCAGCAGCCGGGGCGGATTCCAAGAGACCCAGTACTTC
CASSRGGFQETQYF
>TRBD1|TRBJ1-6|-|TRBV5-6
TGTGCCAGCAGCTTGTGGGGACGCGGCAGGGGGAAGGTGTCACCCCTCCACTTT
CASSLWGRGRGKVSPLHF
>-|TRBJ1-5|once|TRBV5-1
TGCGCCAGCAGCTTCGGGGGGGATCAGCCCCAGCATTTT
CASSFGGDQPQHF
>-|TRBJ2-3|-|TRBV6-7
TGTGCCAGCAGTTACAGTCCCACGGGGAAGCAGTATTTT
CASSYSPTGKQYF
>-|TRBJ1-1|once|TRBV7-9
TGTGCCAGCAGCTTATTGGGGGCGAACACTGAAGCTTTCTTT
CASSLLGANTEAFF
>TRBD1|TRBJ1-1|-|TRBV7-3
TGTGCCAGCAGCAGACAGGGGAACACTGAAGCTTTCTTT
CASSRQGNTEAFF
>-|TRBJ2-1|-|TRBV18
TGTGCCAGCTCACCAGGACAAACGGGTTACAATGAGCAGTTCTTC
CASSPGQTGYNEQFF
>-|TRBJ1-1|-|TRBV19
TGTGCCAGTAGTATACAGGCGAACACTGAAGCTTTCTTT
CASSIQANTEAFF
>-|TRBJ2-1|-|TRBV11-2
TGTGCCAGCAGCTTGGGACTCGCGGATTCTAGGATGTTCTTC
CASSLGLADSRMFF
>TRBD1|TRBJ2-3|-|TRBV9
TGTGCCAGCAGCCTCCGGGACAGGGAAACAGATACGCAGTATTTT
CASSLRDRETDTQYF
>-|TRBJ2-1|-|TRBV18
TGTGCCAGCTCGGACAAATCCTATGAGCAGTTCTTC
CASSDKSYEQFF
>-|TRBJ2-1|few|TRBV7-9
TGTGCCAGCAGCTTACCAGGTCTTCGCTACCAGTTCTTC
CASSLPGLRYQFF
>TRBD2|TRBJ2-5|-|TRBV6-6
TGTGCCAGCAGTTTCCGACTAGCGGGGGAACAAGAGACCCAGTACTTC
CASSFRLAGEQETQYF
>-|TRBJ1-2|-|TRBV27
TGTGCCAGCAGGGCGAGGACAGCCGAAGGCTATGGCTACACCTTC
CASRARTAEGYGYTF
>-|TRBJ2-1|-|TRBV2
TGTGCCAGCAGTGAAACCCGGACGGGGTTCTTC
CASSETRTGFF
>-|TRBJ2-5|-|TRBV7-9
TGTGCCAGCAGCCGGGCGGTCCAAGAGACCCAGTACTTC
CASSRAVQETQYF
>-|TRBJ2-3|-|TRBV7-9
TGTGCCAGCAGCTTCGGGGGAGCCAACACAGATACGCAGTATTTT
CASSFGGANTDTQYF
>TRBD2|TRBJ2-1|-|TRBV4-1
TGCGCCAGCAGCCAAGTTGATATGGGCCTAGCGGGGACCAATGAGCAGTTCTTC
CASSQVDMGLAGTNEQFF
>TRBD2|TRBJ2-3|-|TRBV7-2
TGTGCCAGCAGCTCCGGGACTAGCGGTGATACGCAGTATTTT
CASSSGTSGDTQYF
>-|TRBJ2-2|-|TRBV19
TGTGCCAGTAGCCAGACAAACCTAGGGTACACCGGGGAGCTGTTTTTT
CASSQTNLGYTGELFF
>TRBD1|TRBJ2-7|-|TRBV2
TGTGCCAGCTCGGGACAGGGGGTGCCCTACGAGCAGTACTTC
CASSGQGVPYEQYF
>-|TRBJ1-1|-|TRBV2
TGTGCCAGCAGCGATACTTTAATGAACACTGAAGCTTTCTTT
CASSDTLMNTEAFF
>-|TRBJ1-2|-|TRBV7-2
TGTGCCAGCACCCAGGAAATGTTAAACTATGGCTACACCTTC
CASTQEMLNYGYTF
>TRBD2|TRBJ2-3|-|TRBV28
TGTGCCAGCAGTTTAAACCTCCGGACTAGCAGTGGCACAGATACGCAGTATTTT
CASSLNLRTSSGTDTQYF
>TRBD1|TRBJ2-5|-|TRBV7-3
TGTGCCAGCAGCTTAACAGGACAGGGAGGAGAGACCCAGTACTTC
CASSLTGQGGETQYF
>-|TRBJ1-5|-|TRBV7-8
TGTGCCAGCAGCTTAGTCGGTGGGGCACGTCAGCCCCAGCATTTT
CASSLVGGARQPQHF
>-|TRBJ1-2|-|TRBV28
TGTGCCAGCAGTTCGCTCGGCGGGGGCTACACCTTC
CASSSLGGGYTF
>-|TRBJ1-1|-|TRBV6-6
TGTGCCAGCAGCCCAACACGGAACACTGAAGCTTTCTTT
CASSPTRNTEAFF
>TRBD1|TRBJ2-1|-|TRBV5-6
TGTGCCAGCAGCCTGATCCCGGGACAGGGGGCATATGAGCAGTTCTTC
CASSLIPGQGAYEQFF
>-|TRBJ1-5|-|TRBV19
TGTGCCAGTTTCACATGGCAGTGGGGAAGGAATCAGCCCCAGCATTTT
CASFTWQWGRNQPQHF
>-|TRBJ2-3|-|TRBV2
TGTGCCAGCAGTGTTTCAGGGGCCCGCACAGATACGCAGTATTTT
CASSVSGARTDTQYF
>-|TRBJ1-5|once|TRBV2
TGTGCCAGCAGTGATGAGGGAAGCAATCAGCCCCAGCATTTT
CASSDEGSNQPQHF
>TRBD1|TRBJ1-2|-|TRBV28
TGTGCCAGCAGTTTACCTTCCGGGACAGGGGTCGGTGGCTACACCTTC
CASSLPSGTGVGGYTF
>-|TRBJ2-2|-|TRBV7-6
TGTGCCAGCAGCTCCGGGCCGGGTTTGAACACCGGGGAGCTGTTTTTT
CASSSGPGLNTGELFF
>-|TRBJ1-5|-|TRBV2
TGTGCCAGCAGTAACAGGGATAATCAGCCCCAGCATTTT
CASSNRDNQPQHF
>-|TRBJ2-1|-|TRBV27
TGTGCCAAAATCCGGGACTCGATATACAATGAGCAGTTCTTC
CAKIRDSIYNEQFF
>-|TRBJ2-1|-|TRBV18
TGTGCCAGCTCCCTGTCCGTCAGCTCCTACAATGAGCAGTTCTTC
CASSLSVSSYNEQFF
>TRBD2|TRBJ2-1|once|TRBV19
TGTGCCAGTAGTATAGCCCGAGCGGGAGGGAACAATGAGCAGTTCTTC
CASSIARAGGNNEQFF
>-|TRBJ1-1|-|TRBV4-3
TGCGCCAGCAGCCAACAAACCGGGACGGCGAGGGGCGCTTTCTTT
CASSQQTGTARGAFF
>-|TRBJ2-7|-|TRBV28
TGTGCCTCAGGAGCTCAGGGGGGGACCTACGAGCAGTACTTC
CASGAQGGTYEQYF
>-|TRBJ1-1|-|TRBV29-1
TGCAGCGTACTAGGAGTCAGAGAAGCTTTCTTT
CSVLGVREAFF
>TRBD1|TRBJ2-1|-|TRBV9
TGTGCCAGCAGAGGGGGCAGCTCCTACAATGAGCAGTTCTTC
CASRGGSSYNEQFF
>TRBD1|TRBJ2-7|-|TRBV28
TGTGCCAGCAGAGGGAATTGGGACAGCTTCTACGAGCAGTACTTC
CASRGNWDSFYEQYF
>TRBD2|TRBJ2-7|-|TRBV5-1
TGCGCCAGCAGCTTGGTAGCGGGAGAGACTTACGAGCAGTGCTTC
CASSLVAGETYEQCF
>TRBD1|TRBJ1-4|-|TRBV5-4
TGTGCCAGCAGCTTACAGGGGGGGCAGGTCGGAAAACTGTTTTTT
CASSLQGGQVGKLFF
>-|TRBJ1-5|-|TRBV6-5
TGTGCCAGCAGTAGGCAGGGGAATCAGCCCCAGCATTTT
CASSRQGNQPQHF
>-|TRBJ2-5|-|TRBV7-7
TGTGCTAGCAGCTTGGGTAGCGTCGAAGAGACCCAGTACTTC
CASSLGSVEETQYF
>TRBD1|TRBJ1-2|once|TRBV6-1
TGTGCCAGCAGTGGAGACCTTGGAACCGGGACAGTCTATGGCTACACCTTC
CASSGDLGTGTVYGYTF
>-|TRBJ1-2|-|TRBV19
TGTGCCAGTACCCCTGAGAGGGGCCGGGGGTATGGCTACACCTTC
CASTPERGRGYGYTF
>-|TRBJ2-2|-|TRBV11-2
TGTGCCAGCAGCTTATTTATTGGGGGGACAGCGAACACCGGGGAGCTGTTTTTT
CASSLFIGGTANTGELFF
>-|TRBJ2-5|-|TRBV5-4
TGTGCCAGCAGCTTGTTCAACAGCGGTGGCGTCTTAGCCCAGTACTTC
CASSLFNSGGVLAQYF
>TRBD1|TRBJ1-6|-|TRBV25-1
TGTGCCAGCAAACAAACAGGGGGCAGTCATTCACCCCTCCACTTT
CASKQTGGSHSPLHF